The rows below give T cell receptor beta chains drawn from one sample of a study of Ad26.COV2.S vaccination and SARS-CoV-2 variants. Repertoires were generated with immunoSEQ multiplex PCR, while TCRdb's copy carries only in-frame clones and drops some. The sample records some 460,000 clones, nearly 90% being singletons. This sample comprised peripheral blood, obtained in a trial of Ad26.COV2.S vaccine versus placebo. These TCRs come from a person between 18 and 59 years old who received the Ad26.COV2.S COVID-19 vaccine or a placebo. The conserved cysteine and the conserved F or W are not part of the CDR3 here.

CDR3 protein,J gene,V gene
ASSLWTGSTDTQY,TRBJ2-3,TRBV7-9
ASSPPGGGSYNEQF,TRBJ2-1,TRBV7-6
ASSRTGLSSWPGNTIY,TRBJ1-3,TRBV13
ASNGIGELF,TRBJ2-2,TRBV7-3
ASSQDAPGSYEQY,TRBJ2-7,TRBV4-1
ASSHRQGYGSGANVLT,TRBJ2-6,TRBV4-1
ASSVSDPGQSNTEAF,TRBJ1-1,TRBV9
ASSFRLVNEQF,TRBJ2-1,TRBV11-2
ASSGGLGWGYT,TRBJ1-2,TRBV25-1
ASSLGGSGNQPQH,TRBJ1-5,TRBV19
ASRASNNSPLH,TRBJ1-6,TRBV9
ASSSRLAGHNEQF,TRBJ2-1,TRBV7-9
ATRLTGTNQPQH,TRBJ1-5,TRBV15
ATTGNPTTNEKLF,TRBJ1-4,TRBV10-1
ASQLVGNTEAF,TRBJ1-1,TRBV5-1
ASSWGQGPYEQY,TRBJ2-7,TRBV4-1
ASSYIRDRGGLSYEQY,TRBJ2-7,TRBV6-2/TRBV6-3
ASRLAGVHEQF,TRBJ2-1,TRBV3-1/TRBV3-2
ASSTSAVMNTEAF,TRBJ1-1,TRBV3-1/TRBV3-2
ASRFTGGSVNEQF,TRBJ2-1,TRBV28
ASSVTLRGSGELF,TRBJ2-2,TRBV6-5
ASSPRKSQIAEAF,TRBJ1-1,TRBV18
ASSQGPSGAYEAF,TRBJ1-1,TRBV4-3
ASGQGAYTEAF,TRBJ1-1,TRBV6-5
ASSRPGQGVNEQY,TRBJ2-7,TRBV18
ASSSRGSNQPQH,TRBJ1-5,TRBV6-6
ASSTRDSYNEQF,TRBJ2-1,TRBV28